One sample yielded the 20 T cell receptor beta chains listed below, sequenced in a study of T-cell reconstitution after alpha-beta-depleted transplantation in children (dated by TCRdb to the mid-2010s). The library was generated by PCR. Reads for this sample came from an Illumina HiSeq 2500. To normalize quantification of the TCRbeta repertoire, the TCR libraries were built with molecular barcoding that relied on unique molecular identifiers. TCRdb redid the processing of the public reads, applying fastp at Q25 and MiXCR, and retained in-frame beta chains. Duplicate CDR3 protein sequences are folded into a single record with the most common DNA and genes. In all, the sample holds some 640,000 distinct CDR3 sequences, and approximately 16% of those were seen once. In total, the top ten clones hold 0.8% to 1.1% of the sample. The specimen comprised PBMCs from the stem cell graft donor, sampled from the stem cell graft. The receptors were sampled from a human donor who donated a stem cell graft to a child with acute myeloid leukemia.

This CDR3 is CASSLVVGTGSYEQYF. The CDR3 DNA reads as TGTGCCAGCAGCTTAGTTGTAGGGACAGGGAGTTACGAGCAGTACTTC. The chain joins TRBV7-2 to TRBJ2-7; 9 bases agree with TRBD1. The V and J ends lost 1 base and 4 bases, in that order; junction bases with no gene match: 8. The CDR3 covers 16 residues. Per the germline V gene, CDR1 is SGHTA and CDR2 is FQGNSA.

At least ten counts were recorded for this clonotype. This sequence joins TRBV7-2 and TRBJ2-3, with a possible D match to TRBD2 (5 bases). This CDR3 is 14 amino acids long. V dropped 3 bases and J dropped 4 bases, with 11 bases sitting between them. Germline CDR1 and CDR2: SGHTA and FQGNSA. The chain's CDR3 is CASSFTRVPDTQYF. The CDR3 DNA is TGTGCCAGCAGCTTCACGAGGGTACCAGATACGCAGTATTTT.

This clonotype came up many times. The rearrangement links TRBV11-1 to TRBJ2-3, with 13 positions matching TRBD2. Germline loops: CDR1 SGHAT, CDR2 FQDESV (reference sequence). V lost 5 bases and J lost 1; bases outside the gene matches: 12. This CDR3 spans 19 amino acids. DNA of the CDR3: TGTGCCAGCAGCAACCTAAGTCCCGGGACTAGCGGGGGCACAGATACGCAGTATTTT. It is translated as CASSNLSPGTSGGTDTQYF.

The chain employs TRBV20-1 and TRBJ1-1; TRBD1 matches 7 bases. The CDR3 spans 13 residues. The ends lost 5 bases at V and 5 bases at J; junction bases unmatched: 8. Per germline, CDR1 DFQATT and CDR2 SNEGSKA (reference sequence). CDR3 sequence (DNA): TGCAGTGCTCGGACTAGGGGGCGAACTGAAGCTTTCTTT. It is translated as CSARTRGRTEAFF.

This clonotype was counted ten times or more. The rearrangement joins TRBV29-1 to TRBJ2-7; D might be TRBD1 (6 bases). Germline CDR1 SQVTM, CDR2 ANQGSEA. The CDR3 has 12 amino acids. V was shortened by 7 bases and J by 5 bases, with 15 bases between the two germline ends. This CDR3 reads CSASLGGNEQYF. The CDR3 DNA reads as TGCAGCGCTTCCTTAGGGGGTAACGAGCAGTACTTC.

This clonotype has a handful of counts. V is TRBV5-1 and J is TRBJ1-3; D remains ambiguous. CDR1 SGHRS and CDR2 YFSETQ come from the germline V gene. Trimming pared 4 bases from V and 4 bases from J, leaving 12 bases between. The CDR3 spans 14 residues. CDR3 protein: CASSPRTIGNTIYF. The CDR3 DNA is TGCGCCAGCAGCCCCCGGACGATCGGAAACACCATATATTTT.

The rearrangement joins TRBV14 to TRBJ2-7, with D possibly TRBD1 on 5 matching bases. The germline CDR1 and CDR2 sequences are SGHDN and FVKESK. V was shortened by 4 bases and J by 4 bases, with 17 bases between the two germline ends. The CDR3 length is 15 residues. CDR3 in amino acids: CASSLLSTAKYEQYF. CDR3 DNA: TGTGCCAGCAGCCTTCTGTCGACAGCCAAATACGAGCAGTACTTC.

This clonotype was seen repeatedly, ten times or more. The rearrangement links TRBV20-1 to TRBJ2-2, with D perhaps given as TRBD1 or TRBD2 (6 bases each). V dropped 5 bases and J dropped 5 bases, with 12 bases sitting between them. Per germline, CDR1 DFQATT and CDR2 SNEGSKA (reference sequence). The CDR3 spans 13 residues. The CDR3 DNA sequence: TGCAGTGCTCGACGAGGGGGGACCGGGGAGCTGTTTTTT. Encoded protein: CSARRGGTGELFF.

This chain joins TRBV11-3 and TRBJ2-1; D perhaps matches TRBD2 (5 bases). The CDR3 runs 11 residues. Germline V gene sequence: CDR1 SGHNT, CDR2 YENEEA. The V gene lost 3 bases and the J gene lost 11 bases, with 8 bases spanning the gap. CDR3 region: CASSLSGKQFF. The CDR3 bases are TGTGCCAGCAGCTTGTCGGGGAAGCAGTTCTTC.

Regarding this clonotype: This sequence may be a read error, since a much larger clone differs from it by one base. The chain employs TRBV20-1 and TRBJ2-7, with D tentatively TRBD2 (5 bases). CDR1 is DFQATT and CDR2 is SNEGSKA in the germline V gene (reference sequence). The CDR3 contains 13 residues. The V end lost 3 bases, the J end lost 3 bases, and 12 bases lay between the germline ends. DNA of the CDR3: TGCAGTGCTAGCCCAGGACTGGGCTACGAGCAGTACTTC. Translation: CSASPGLGYEQYF.

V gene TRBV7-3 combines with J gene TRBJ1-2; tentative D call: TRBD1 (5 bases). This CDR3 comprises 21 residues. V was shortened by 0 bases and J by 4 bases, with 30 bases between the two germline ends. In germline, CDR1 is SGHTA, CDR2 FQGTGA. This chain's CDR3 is CASSLTGPGLLTWGGPYGYTF. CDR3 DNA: TGTGCCAGCAGCTTAACCGGACCGGGTTTGTTGACTTGGGGCGGTCCCTATGGCTACACCTTC. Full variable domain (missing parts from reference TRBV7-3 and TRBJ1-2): GAGVSQTPSNKVTEKGKYVELRCDPISGHTALYWYRQSLGQGPEFLIYFQGTGAADDSGLPNDRFFAVRPEGSVSTLKIQRTERGDSAVYLCASSLTGPGLLTWGGPYGYTFGSGTRLTVV.

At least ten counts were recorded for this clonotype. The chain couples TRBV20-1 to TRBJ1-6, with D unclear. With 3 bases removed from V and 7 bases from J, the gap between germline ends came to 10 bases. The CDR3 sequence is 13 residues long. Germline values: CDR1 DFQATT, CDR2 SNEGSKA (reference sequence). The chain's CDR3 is CSASWRVNSPLHF. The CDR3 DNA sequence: TGCAGTGCTAGCTGGAGAGTAAATTCACCCCTCCACTTT.

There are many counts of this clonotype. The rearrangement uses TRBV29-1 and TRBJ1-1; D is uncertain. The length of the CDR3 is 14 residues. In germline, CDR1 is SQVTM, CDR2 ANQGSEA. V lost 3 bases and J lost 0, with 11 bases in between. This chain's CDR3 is CSVESGRLNTEAFF. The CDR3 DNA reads TGCAGCGTTGAGAGTGGACGGTTGAACACTGAAGCTTTCTTT.

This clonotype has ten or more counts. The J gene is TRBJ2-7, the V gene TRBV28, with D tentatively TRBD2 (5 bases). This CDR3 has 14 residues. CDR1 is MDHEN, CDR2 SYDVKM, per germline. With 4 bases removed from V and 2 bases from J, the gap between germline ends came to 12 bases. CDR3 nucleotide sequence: TGTGCCAGCAGTTCGAACGACGGGGCCTACGAGCAGTACGTC. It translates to CASSSNDGAYEQYV.

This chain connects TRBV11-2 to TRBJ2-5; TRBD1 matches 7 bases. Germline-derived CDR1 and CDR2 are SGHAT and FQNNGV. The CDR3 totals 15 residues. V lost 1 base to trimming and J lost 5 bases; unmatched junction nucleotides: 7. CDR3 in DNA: TGTGCCAGCAGCTTAGGAGGGGGCTCAGGGGAGACCCAGTACTTC. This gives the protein CASSLGGGSGETQYF. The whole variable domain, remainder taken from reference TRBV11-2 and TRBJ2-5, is EAGVAQSPRYKIIEKRQSVAFWCNPISGHATLYWYQQILGQGPKLLIQFQNNGVVDDSQLPKDRFSAERLKGVDSTLKIQPAKLEDSAVYLCASSLGGGSGETQYFGPGTRLLVL.

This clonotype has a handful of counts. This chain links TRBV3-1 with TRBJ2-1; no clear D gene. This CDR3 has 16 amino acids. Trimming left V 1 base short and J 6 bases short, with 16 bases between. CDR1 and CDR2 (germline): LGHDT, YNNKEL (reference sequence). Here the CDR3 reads CASSQVAGRTANEQFF. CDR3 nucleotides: TGTGCCAGCAGCCAAGTGGCCGGACGTACGGCCAATGAGCAGTTCTTC.

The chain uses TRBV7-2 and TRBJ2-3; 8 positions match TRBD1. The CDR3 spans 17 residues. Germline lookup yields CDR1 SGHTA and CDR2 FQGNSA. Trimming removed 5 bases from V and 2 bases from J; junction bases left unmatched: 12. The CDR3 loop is CASSPPGQAPYTDTQYF. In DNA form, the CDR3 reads TGTGCCAGCAGCCCCCCGGGACAGGCCCCTTACACAGATACGCAGTATTTT.

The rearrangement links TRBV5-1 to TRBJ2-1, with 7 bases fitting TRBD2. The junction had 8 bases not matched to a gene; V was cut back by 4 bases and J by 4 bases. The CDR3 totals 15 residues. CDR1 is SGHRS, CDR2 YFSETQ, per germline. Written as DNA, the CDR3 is TGCGCCAGCAGCCTGAGCGGGGCTGAATACAATGAGCAGTTCTTC. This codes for CASSLSGAEYNEQFF.

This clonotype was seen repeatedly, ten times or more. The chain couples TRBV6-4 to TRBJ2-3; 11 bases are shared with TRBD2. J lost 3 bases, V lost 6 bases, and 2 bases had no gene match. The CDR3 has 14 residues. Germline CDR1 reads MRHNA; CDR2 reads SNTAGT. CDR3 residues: CASSSSGGTDTQYF. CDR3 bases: TGTGCCAGCAGCTCTAGCGGGGGGACAGATACGCAGTATTTT.

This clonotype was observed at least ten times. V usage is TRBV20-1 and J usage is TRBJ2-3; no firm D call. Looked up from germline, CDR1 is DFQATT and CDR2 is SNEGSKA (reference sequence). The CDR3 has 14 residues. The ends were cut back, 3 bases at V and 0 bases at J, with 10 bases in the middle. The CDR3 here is CSAREASSTDTQYF. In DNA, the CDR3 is TGCAGTGCTAGGGAAGCTTCTAGCACAGATACGCAGTATTTT.